The 10 T cell receptor beta chains below come from one sample, sequenced in a study of T cell repertoires in ileal Crohn's disease. Indicated time point: neoterminal ileum biopsy at postoperative endoscopy, about 6 months after surgery. TCRdb's table, derived via immunoSEQ multiplex PCR, lists solely in-frame clones and lacks some. The repertoire consists of under 15,000 clones, with around 86% occurring once and the leading ten covering approximately 10%. Specimen: ileal tissue. These receptors came from an adult with Crohn's disease.

The J gene is TRBJ1-2, the V gene TRBV5-1; tentatively, D is TRBD1 (6 bases). The V end was cut by 1 base, the J end by 2 bases, with 9 bases between. The CDR3 is 14 residues long. CDR1 and CDR2 from the germline V gene are SGHRS and YFSETQ. CDR3 region: CASSLLQGNYGYTF. The DNA for the CDR3 is TGCGCCAGCAGCTTGCTGCAGGGGAACTATGGCTACACCTTC.

This clone came up a few times. The gene calls are TRBV27 and TRBJ2-5, with 7 bases lining up with TRBD1. The V segment lost 6 bases and the J segment 4 bases; nucleotides outside the gene matches: 8. The CDR3 totals 14 residues. Germline values: CDR1 MNHEY, CDR2 SMNVEV (reference sequence). In DNA form, the CDR3 reads TGTGCCAGCAGCCCCACAGGGGCCACAGAGACCCAGTACTTC. Translation gives CASSPTGATETQYF.

This clone was picked up one time. In DNA form, the CDR3 reads TGTGCCTGGAGTGGAAAACAGGGGTACGAGCAGTACTTC. This encodes CAWSGKQGYEQYF. V and J are TRBV30 and TRBJ2-7, with 7 nucleotides matching TRBD1. V shed 1 base and J 4 bases; nucleotides not matched to a gene: 4. CDR3 length equals 13 residues. Germline-derived CDR1 and CDR2 are GTSNPN and SVGIG (reference sequence).

V usage is TRBV5-1 and J usage is TRBJ1-4; TRBD1 aligns across 9 bases. V was pared by 4 bases and J by 5 bases, with 3 bases of the junction left unmatched. Germline V gene sequence: CDR1 SGHRS, CDR2 YFSETQ. The CDR3 has 14 amino acids. The chain's CDR3 is CASSGQGKNEKLFF. CDR3 nucleotide sequence: TGCGCCAGCAGCGGACAGGGGAAAAATGAAAAACTGTTTTTT.

The chain employs TRBV5-4 and TRBJ2-7, with 13 bases aligning to TRBD2. Trimming removed 0 bases from V and 3 bases from J; junction bases left unmatched: 0. This CDR3 comprises 15 residues. The germline V gene has CDR1 SGHNT and CDR2 YYREEE (reference sequence). The CDR3 reads CASSLGLAGGYEQYF. In DNA, the CDR3 is TGTGCCAGCAGCTTGGGACTAGCGGGGGGCTACGAGCAGTACTTC.

The chain recombines TRBV5-6 with TRBJ1-2; the D is unclear. Germline CDR1 reads SGHDT; CDR2 reads YYEEEE. The CDR3 consists of 13 residues. Trimming stripped 2 bases from V and 3 bases from J, with 8 bases between. CDR3 DNA sequence: TGTGCCAGCAGCTTCCGGTTATACTATGGCTACACCTTC. It is translated as CASSFRLYYGYTF.

The gene calls are TRBV13 and TRBJ2-1; D unresolved. The CDR3 totals 16 residues. V lost 1 base to trimming and J lost 2 bases, with 12 bases between them. Germline values: CDR1 PRHDT, CDR2 FYEKMQ (reference sequence). CDR3 protein: CASSLAAAVTYNEQFF. In DNA form, the CDR3 reads TGTGCCAGCAGCTTAGCGGCGGCGGTGACCTACAATGAGCAGTTCTTC. Together with reference TRBV13 and TRBJ2-1, the CDR3 gives the full variable domain: AAGVIQSPRHLIKEKRETATLKCYPIPRHDTVYWYQQGPGQDPQFLISFYEKMQSDKGSIPDRFSAQQFSDYHSELNMSSLELGDSALYFCASSLAAAVTYNEQFFGPGTRLTVL.

This CDR3 reads CASSESVAGNYGYTF. The DNA for the CDR3 is TGCGCCAGCAGTGAGTCTGTCGCAGGGAACTATGGCTACACCTTC. This chain uses TRBV10-2 with TRBJ1-2, with D tentatively TRBD1 (5 bases). Germline loops: CDR1 WSHSY, CDR2 SAAADI. Trimming stripped 0 bases from V and 2 bases from J, with 10 bases between. The CDR3 has 15 residues.

The CDR3 region is CASSRQGNTEAFF. CDR3 in DNA: TGCGCCAGCAGCAGACAGGGGAACACTGAAGCTTTCTTT. The chain recombines TRBV10-2 with TRBJ1-1; 7 bases fit TRBD1. Germline V gene lookup returns CDR1 WSHSY and CDR2 SAAADI. J lost 1 base, V lost 6 bases, and 2 bases had no gene match. The CDR3 spans 13 residues.

The V gene is TRBV10-3, the J gene TRBJ1-1; D not certain. This CDR3 contains 13 residues. With 10 bases removed from V and 0 bases from J, the gap between germline ends came to 12 bases. Germline V gene sequence: CDR1 ENHRY, CDR2 SYGVKD. The CDR3 spells CASRQLMNTEAFF. CDR3 bases: TGTGCCAGCAGGCAACTGATGAACACTGAAGCTTTCTTT.